The clone carrying this T cell receptor beta chain was counted at least ten times. These data are taken from a study of early T cells in non-severe SARS-CoV-2 infection. Germline V gene lookup returns CDR1 SGHVS and CDR2 FQNEAQ. The CDR3 sequence is 14 residues long. V was shortened by 5 bases and J by 1 base, with 11 bases between the two germline ends. TCRdb ran MiXCR on the 5' RACE reads and lists one entry per CDR3 protein. The sample includes more than 20,000 distinct CDR3 sequences, 4.2% of them seen just once. This chain joins TRBV7-8 and TRBJ1-1; D call uncertain. The sequence was collected from an adult who was a healthcare worker with PCR-confirmed SARS-CoV-2 infection or an uninfected control (not recorded which). The sample taken for sequencing was whole blood. The CDR3 reads CASSPYRANTEAFF. The CDR3 DNA reads as TGTGCCAGCAGCCCGTATAGGGCGAACACTGAAGCTTTCTTT.